This TCR beta chain was recorded in a study of blood T cells in healthy people across ages. Broader study findings: It was not known whether donors were CMV positive (a possible confounder of expanded clonotype changes). With age, beta diversity per million T cells declined roughly linearly, significantly by about 40.

The V gene lost 8 bases and the J gene lost 1 base, with 11 bases spanning the gap. Per the germline V gene, CDR1 is GTSNPN and CDR2 is SVGIG (reference sequence). The CDR3 is made up of 12 amino acids. The authors extracted at least 6 micrograms of total RNA per sample. Turning to this clonotype: Its specificity is unknown.

A second PCR of 7 to 11 cycles used a sample-barcoded 5' primer and a J-beta primer mix. MiXCR was run by TCRdb on the 5' RACE reads, yielding one entry per CDR3 protein. The sample yields hundreds of thousands of distinct CDR3 sequences, approximately 21% seen once. The sequence came from a man aged 70-80 years in good health. The chain recombines TRBV30 with TRBJ1-1, with D possibly TRBD1 on 5 matching bases. Sample: blood. The CDR3 loop reads CARGRTNTEAFF. DNA for the CDR3: TGTGCCCGGGGACGGACGAACACTGAAGCTTTCTTT.